This TCR beta chain was sequenced in a study of CD8+CD57+ T cells in acquired aplastic anemia. As for the study in general: Sorted CD4+ and CD8+ cells gave an average of roughly 3.2 ug of DNA.

Genomic DNA constituted the template upon which TCR beta VDJ and CDR3 profiling was performed. Using its own MiXCR run on the reads, TCRdb lists one record per CDR3 protein. The repertoire consists of roughly 250,000 distinct CDR3 sequences, with approximately 86% occurring once and the leading ten covering approximately 40%. A word on this clonotype: The antigen is undetermined.

Study-wide results and limits: Patients and controls had in common 25 to 35 CD8+ CDR3 sequences.

The V gene lost 6 bases and the J gene lost 4 bases, with 13 bases spanning the gap. In germline, CDR1 is MNHEY, CDR2 SMNVEV (reference sequence). The CDR3 is made up of 13 amino acids. In patients chosen for sequencing, flow cytometry had shown CD8+CD57+ cell expansion. The patients all had a severe acquired aplastic anemia diagnosis. Source material: sorted CD4+, CD8+, or CD8+CD57+ T cells (not recorded which) from PBMCs. The chain carries TRBV27 and TRBJ2-7; D remains ambiguous. This TCR was sampled from a human donor with aplastic anemia. CDR3 region: CASSIGSTYEQYF. In nucleotides, the CDR3 is TGTGCCAGCAGCATAGGGTCAACTTACGAGCAGTACTTC.